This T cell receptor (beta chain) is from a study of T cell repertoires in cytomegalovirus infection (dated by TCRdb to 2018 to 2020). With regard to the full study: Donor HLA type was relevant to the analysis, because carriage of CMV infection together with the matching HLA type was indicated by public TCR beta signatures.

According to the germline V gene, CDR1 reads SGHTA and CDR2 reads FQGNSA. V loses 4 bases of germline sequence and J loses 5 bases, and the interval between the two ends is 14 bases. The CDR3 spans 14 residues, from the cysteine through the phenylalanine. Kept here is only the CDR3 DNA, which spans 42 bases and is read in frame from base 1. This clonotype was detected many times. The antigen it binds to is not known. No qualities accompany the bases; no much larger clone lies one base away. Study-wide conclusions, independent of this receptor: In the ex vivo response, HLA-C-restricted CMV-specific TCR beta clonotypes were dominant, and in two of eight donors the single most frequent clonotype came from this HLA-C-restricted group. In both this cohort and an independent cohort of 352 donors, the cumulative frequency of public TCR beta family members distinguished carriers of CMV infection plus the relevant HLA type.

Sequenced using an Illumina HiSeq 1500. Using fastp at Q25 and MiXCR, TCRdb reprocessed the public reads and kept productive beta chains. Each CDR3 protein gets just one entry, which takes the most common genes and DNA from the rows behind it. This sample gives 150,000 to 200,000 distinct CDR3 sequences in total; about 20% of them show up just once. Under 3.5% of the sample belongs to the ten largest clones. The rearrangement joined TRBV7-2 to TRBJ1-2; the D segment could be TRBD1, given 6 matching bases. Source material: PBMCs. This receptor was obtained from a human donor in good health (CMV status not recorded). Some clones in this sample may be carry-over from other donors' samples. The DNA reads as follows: TGTGCCAGCAGCTCTCAAGGGGGACCGTATGGCTACACCTTC. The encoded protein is CASSSQGGPYGYTF.